The 8 T cell receptor beta chains given below trace back to one sample, sequenced in a study. In TCRdb, the 5' RACE reads were re-called with MiXCR into one record per CDR3 protein. The sample has 62,000 or so distinct CDR3 sequences, roughly 22% seen once. The sequenced sample consisted of memory CD4+ T cells sorted from a lymph node. Indicated subset: memory CD4+ T cells, CD4+CD45RO+CD25-. The source of these receptors is a female donor with breast cancer.

This clonotype was found many times. V is TRBV20-1 and J is TRBJ2-1; no firm D call. The CDR3 length is 14 residues. Germline CDR1 and CDR2: DFQATT and SNEGSKA (reference sequence). Trimming took off 1 base at V and 3 bases at J, with 10 bases between the two ends. CDR3 DNA: TGCAGTGCTAGAGTGGGTAATGTCTACAATGAGCAGTTCTTC. It specifies CSARVGNVYNEQFF.

This chain uses TRBV24-1 with TRBJ2-2; D unresolved. CDR1 and CDR2 from the germline V gene are KGHDR and SFDVKD. This CDR3 spans 12 amino acids. Trimming took off 3 bases at V and 3 bases at J, with 1 base between the two ends. The CDR3 sequence is CATSDHTGELFF. The CDR3 DNA sequence: TGTGCCACCAGTGATCACACCGGGGAGCTGTTTTTT.

V is TRBV7-2 and J is TRBJ1-1; no reliable D call. This CDR3 spans 16 amino acids. Trimming removed 1 base at V and 2 bases at J, with 14 bases between. Germline V gives CDR1 SGHTA, CDR2 FQGNSA. CDR3 DNA sequence: TGTGCCAGCAGCTTAGAACTTGGCAGCGGTAACACTGAAGCTTTCTTT. This gives the protein CASSLELGSGNTEAFF.

The chain carries TRBV12-3 or TRBV12-4 and TRBJ2-7; 8 bases agree with TRBD2. The CDR3 consists of 16 residues. With V trimmed by 3 bases and J by 7 bases, 14 bases remained unmatched. The DNA of the CDR3 is TGTGCCAGCAGTTTGGGATGGACTAGCCTTCAAAGTGAGCAGTACTTC. Its protein product is CASSLGWTSLQSEQYF.

This clonotype has a count of ten or more. V is TRBV7-3 and J is TRBJ1-5, with D unclear. V lost 2 bases and J 5 bases, leaving 10 bases between the germline ends. CDR3 length equals 14 residues. The germline gives CDR1 SGHTA, CDR2 FQGTGA. The CDR3 nucleotides read TGTGCCAGCAGCTTACTCCATTTTTATCAGCCCCAGCATTTT. It specifies CASSLLHFYQPQHF.

The chain employs TRBV6-5 and TRBJ2-5; possibly TRBD1 for D (5 bases). V lost 7 bases and J 2 bases, leaving 11 bases between the germline ends. The CDR3 is 13 residues long. Germline V gene data show CDR1 as MNHEY and CDR2 as SVGAGI. CDR3: CASKWQGQETQYF. In DNA, the CDR3 is TGTGCCAGCAAGTGGCAGGGACAAGAGACCCAGTACTTC.

This clonotype appeared a single time. At one of its ends the junction is not consistent with the germline gene, which may arise from a read error. The V and J genes are TRBV9 and TRBJ1-1; D perhaps matches TRBD1 (5 bases). This CDR3 is built from 13 residues. Germline-derived CDR1 and CDR2 are SGDLS and YYNGEE. The CDR3 DNA reads TGTGCCAGCAGCGTAGAGGGGAACGCTGAAGCTTTCTTT. This codes for CASSVEGNAEAFF.

This clonotype was counted between two and nine times. DNA for the CDR3: TGTGCCAGCAGTTACTCTCGTTCGACAGATACGCAGTATTTT. Translation gives CASSYSRSTDTQYF. The rearrangement links TRBV6-5 to TRBJ2-3; D gene ambiguous. The CDR3 has 14 amino acids. Looked up from germline, CDR1 is MNHEY and CDR2 is SVGAGI. Deletions cut 0 bases from V and 3 bases from J, with 7 bases between.